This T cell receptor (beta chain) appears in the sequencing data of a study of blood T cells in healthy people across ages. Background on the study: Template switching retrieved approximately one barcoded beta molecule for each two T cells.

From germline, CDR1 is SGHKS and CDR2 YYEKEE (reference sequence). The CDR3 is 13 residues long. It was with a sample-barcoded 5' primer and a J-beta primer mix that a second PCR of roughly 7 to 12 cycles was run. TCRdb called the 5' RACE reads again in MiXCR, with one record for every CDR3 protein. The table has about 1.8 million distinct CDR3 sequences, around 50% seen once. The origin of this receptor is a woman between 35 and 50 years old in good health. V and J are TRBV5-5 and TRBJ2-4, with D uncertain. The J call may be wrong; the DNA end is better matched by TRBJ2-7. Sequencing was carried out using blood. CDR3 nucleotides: TGTGCCAGCAGCGGGTCAGAGTTATACGAGCAGTACTTC. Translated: CASSGSELYEQYF.